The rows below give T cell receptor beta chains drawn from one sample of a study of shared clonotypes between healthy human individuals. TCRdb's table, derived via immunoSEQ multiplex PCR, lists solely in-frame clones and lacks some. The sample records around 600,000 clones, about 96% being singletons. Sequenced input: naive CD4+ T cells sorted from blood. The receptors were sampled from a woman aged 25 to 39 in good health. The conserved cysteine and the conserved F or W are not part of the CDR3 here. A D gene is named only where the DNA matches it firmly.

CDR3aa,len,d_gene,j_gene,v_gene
ASSDQTGGETQY,12,TRBD1,TRBJ2-5,TRBV5-1
ASSLGGQGLRSGELF,15,TRBD1,TRBJ2-2,TRBV5-4
ASSPWTGPNTGELF,14,TRBD1,TRBJ2-2,TRBV9
ASSHLDRPGYGYT,13,TRBD1,TRBJ1-2,TRBV23-1
ASSDRVGNTEAF,12,-,TRBJ1-1,TRBV6-1
ASSEVREGYYGYT,13,-,TRBJ1-2,TRBV6-1
ASSRLRLSNYEQY,13,-,TRBJ2-7,TRBV5-1
ASSRLWQTRSYEQY,14,-,TRBJ2-7,TRBV11-2
ASSWTSAYTGELF,13,TRBD2,TRBJ2-2,TRBV7-6
ASSARLAGGPDYRWETKNIQY,21,TRBD2,TRBJ2-4,TRBV27
ASSLPAPSSNTEAF,14,-,TRBJ1-1,TRBV28
AWSWRGSYEQY,11,-,TRBJ2-7,TRBV30
SVGWGTEQF,9,-,TRBJ2-1,TRBV29-1
ASRPRWSGSSYEQY,14,-,TRBJ2-7,TRBV2
ASSFGVWDKLGQNIQY,16,-,TRBJ2-4,TRBV5-6
ASSPGLLGYT,10,-,TRBJ1-2,TRBV7-2
ASSSTLGSSGGDTGELF,17,TRBD2,TRBJ2-2,TRBV28
ASKPGWGWVQY,11,-,TRBJ2-3,TRBV25-1
ASSQQEGAAREQY,13,-,TRBJ2-7,TRBV18
AISESEGTEAF,11,-,TRBJ1-1,TRBV10-3
ASSLNRGNTEAF,12,TRBD1,TRBJ1-1,TRBV28
ASSLTESYEQY,11,-,-,TRBV27